Presented here are 18 T cell receptor beta chains from one specimen sequenced in a study of OX40 agonist ivuxolimab in advanced cancers. The protocol was immunoSEQ multiplex PCR, while the TCRdb copy is restricted to in-frame clones and leaves out a portion. The sample yields 95,000 to 150,000 clones, approximately 92% seen once. The sequenced sample was CD4+ or CD8+ T cells sorted from blood, obtained in a trial of the OX40 agonist ivuxolimab. These receptors were obtained from an adult with an advanced solid tumor such as melanoma, head and neck, liver or kidney cancer.

J is TRBJ2-7 and V is TRBV10-3; TRBD2 agrees at 7 bases. Germline V gene data show CDR1 as ENHRY and CDR2 as SYGVKD. The CDR3 is made up of 15 amino acids. The V gene end was trimmed by 4 bases and the J gene end by 1 base; junction bases not matched to a gene: 7. CDR3 amino acids: CAISVSGGRSYEQYF. For the CDR3, the DNA is TGTGCCATCAGTGTATCGGGGGGTCGATCCTACGAGCAGTACTTC.

CDR3 amino acids: CASSFRGGYTF. DNA of the CDR3: TGTGCCAGCAGCTTTAGAGGTGGCTACACCTTC. The V gene is TRBV11-1, the J gene TRBJ1-2; D unresolved. This CDR3 has 11 residues. V was pared by 3 bases and J by 7 bases, with 6 bases between. Germline CDR1 SGHAT, CDR2 FQDESV (reference sequence).

This clone was seen just once. For the CDR3, the DNA is TGTGCCAGCAGTTTGCCGCCGGCTTCCTATGGCTACACCTTC. Protein: CASSLPPASYGYTF. The chain combines TRBV28 with TRBJ1-2; the D is unclear. V lost 3 bases and J lost 4, with 12 bases in between. Germline-derived CDR1 and CDR2 are MDHEN and SYDVKM. The CDR3 runs to 14 residues.

This chain links TRBV7-3 with TRBJ2-1, with 8 bases matching TRBD1. CDR3 length: 16 amino acids. CDR1 is SGHTA and CDR2 is FQGTGA in the germline V gene. V lost 5 bases to trimming and J lost 0 bases; unmatched junction nucleotides: 6. CDR3 bases: TGTGCCAGCAGCCTCCAGGGGGCCACCTCCTACAATGAGCAGTTCTTC. Translation gives CASSLQGATSYNEQFF.

The V gene is TRBV28, the J gene TRBJ2-6; tentative D call: TRBD1 (5 bases). The CDR3 loop spans 15 amino acids. Germline V gene data show CDR1 as MDHEN and CDR2 as SYDVKM. V gave up 4 bases and J gave up 8 bases, with 15 bases separating them. In DNA form, the CDR3 reads TGTGCCAGCAGTTCCGGGTCTCTGGGGCCCAACGTCCTGACTTTC. Protein sequence: CASSSGSLGPNVLTF.

The gene calls are TRBV29-1 and TRBJ2-1; D may be TRBD1 or TRBD2 (5 bases each). Germline loops: CDR1 SQVTM, CDR2 ANQGSEA. The length of the CDR3 is 15 residues. V lost 6 bases, J lost 0 bases, and 15 bases lay in between. CDR3 nucleotide sequence: TGCAGCGTGAGGGGCGGGTCAAGCTCCTACAATGAGCAGTTCTTC. Its translation: CSVRGGSSSYNEQFF.

The chain joins TRBV5-1 to TRBJ1-1; TRBD1 might be the D (6 bases). Between the trimmed V and J ends, which lost 2 bases and 1 base, there was a span of 12 bases. CDR3 length: 15 amino acids. CDR1 is SGHRS and CDR2 is YFSETQ in the germline V gene. CDR3 amino acids: CASSFLPGQNTEAFF. The CDR3 DNA reads as TGCGCCAGCAGCTTCCTACCGGGACAGAACACTGAAGCTTTCTTT.

DNA of the CDR3: TGTGCCAGCTCACACGACAGGCCCCTTTACAATGAGCAGTTCTTC. It encodes CASSHDRPLYNEQFF. The chain combines TRBV18 with TRBJ2-1, with TRBD1 as a possible D gene (6 bases). Deletions cut 4 bases from V and 4 bases from J, with 14 bases between. Germline lookup yields CDR1 KGHSH and CDR2 LQKENI. The CDR3 length is 15 residues.

This clone occurred a few times. The CDR3 DNA reads TGTGCCAGCAGCCTCCGGACCTACGAGCAGTACTTC. Translated, it gives CASSLRTYEQYF. The chain joins TRBV11-2 to TRBJ2-7; no reliable D call. The CDR3 spans 12 residues. V was pared by 5 bases and J by 2 bases, with 7 bases between. Germline lookup yields CDR1 SGHAT and CDR2 FQNNGV.

The J gene is TRBJ1-2, the V gene TRBV18, with a possible D match to TRBD1 (5 bases). CDR1 is KGHSH and CDR2 is LQKENI in the germline V gene. The CDR3 totals 18 residues. V lost 2 bases and J 2 bases, leaving 21 bases between the germline ends. The CDR3 loop is CASSPLGVLRGANYGYTF. Written as DNA, the CDR3 is TGTGCCAGCTCACCATTGGGGGTGCTACGCGGGGCGAACTATGGCTACACCTTC.

The sample holds one count of this clone. The rearrangement uses TRBV5-1 and TRBJ2-7; D may correspond to TRBD1 or TRBD2 (5 bases each). Trimming cost V 4 bases and J 0 bases, with 11 bases left between them. CDR1 and CDR2 (germline): SGHRS, YFSETQ. CDR3 length: 14 amino acids. The CDR3, as DNA: TGCGCCAGCAGCAGGTGGGGGAGCTCCTACGAGCAGTACTTC. This encodes CASSRWGSSYEQYF.

The genes are TRBV9 and TRBJ2-5; 12 positions agree with TRBD2. Germline-derived CDR1 and CDR2 are SGDLS and YYNGEE. V lost 3 bases, J lost 5 bases, and 11 bases stayed unmatched. The CDR3 consists of 17 residues. This CDR3 is CASSESGTSGPWETQYF. CDR3 DNA: TGTGCCAGCAGCGAGTCCGGGACTAGCGGGCCATGGGAGACCCAGTACTTC.

The chain couples TRBV5-6 to TRBJ1-5, with D hard to call. The CDR3 covers 13 residues. The germline V gene has CDR1 SGHDT and CDR2 YYEEEE. Trimming removed 4 bases from V and 4 bases from J, with 9 bases in between. CDR3 loop: CASSLDMNQPQHF. CDR3 in DNA: TGTGCCAGCAGCCTCGATATGAATCAGCCCCAGCATTTT. The full variable domain, in which reference TRBV5-6 and TRBJ1-5 provide the parts outside the CDR3, is DAGVTQSPTHLIKTRGQQVTLRCSPKSGHDTVSWYQQALGQGPQFIFQYYEEEERQRGNFPDRFSGHQFPNYSSELNVNALLLGDSALYLCASSLDMNQPQHFGDGTRLSIL.

This clone appeared a single time. The V call is TRBV30, the J call TRBJ2-3; TRBD2 matches at 9 bases. CDR1 is GTSNPN and CDR2 is SVGIG in the germline V gene (reference sequence). V was pared by 0 bases and J by 4 bases, with 5 bases of the junction left unmatched. CDR3 length equals 15 residues. CDR3 sequence (DNA): TGTGCCTGGAGTGTAGGCGGGGGGGGCGCAGATACGCAGTATTTT. This codes for CAWSVGGGGADTQYF.

In DNA, the CDR3 is TGTGCCAGCAGCTTAAGCAGGAACACTGAAGCTTTCTTT. Translated: CASSLSRNTEAFF. This rearrangement joins TRBV7-2 to TRBJ1-1, with D hard to call. Trimming removed 2 bases from V and 1 base from J, with 5 bases in between. The CDR3 extends over 13 amino acids. Germline loops: CDR1 SGHTA, CDR2 FQGNSA.

The chain is built from TRBV9 and TRBJ2-1, with D possibly being TRBD2 (6 bases). Trimming took 0 bases from V and 0 from J, leaving 19 bases between them. CDR3 size: 19 residues. In germline, CDR1 is SGDLS, CDR2 YYNGEE. This CDR3 is CASSVDGVGRGDSYNEQFF. As DNA, the CDR3 is TGTGCCAGCAGCGTAGACGGAGTGGGGCGGGGAGACTCCTACAATGAGCAGTTCTTC.

The chain joins TRBV5-1 to TRBJ2-7; D remains unclear. Trimming cost V 0 bases and J 0 bases, with 7 bases left between them. The CDR3 runs to 14 residues. Germline-derived CDR1 and CDR2 are SGHRS and YFSETQ. The DNA for the CDR3 is TGCGCCAGCAGCTTGGCCGCAAACTCCTACGAGCAGTACTTC. It translates to CASSLAANSYEQYF.

CDR3: CASSLARTGELFF. The CDR3 region has the DNA TGTGCCAGCAGCTTAGCCCGCACCGGGGAGCTGTTTTTT. The chain uses TRBV7-3 and TRBJ2-2, with D hard to call. Germline CDR1 is SGHTA and CDR2 is FQGTGA. The V and J ends lost 2 bases and 4 bases respectively, with 5 bases between them. The CDR3 contains 13 residues.